This T cell receptor (beta chain) was captured in a study of control samples from healthy donors and cancer patients. Clones were read by immunoSEQ multiplex PCR, and TCRdb kept only the in-frame ones, dropping some. The sample shows about 120,000 clones, 80% to 90% of them seen only once. Deletions cut 5 bases from V and 4 bases from J, with 17 bases between. The CDR3 totals 15 residues. Looked up from germline, CDR1 is GTSNPN and CDR2 is SVGIG (reference sequence). J is TRBJ2-2 and V is TRBV30, with no clear D. Material for sequencing was PBMCs. The sequence was obtained from a woman aged 45-60 years with colorectal cancer. The CDR3 loop is CAWGPWEASTGELFF. CDR3 in DNA: TGTGCCTGGGGGCCTTGGGAAGCCAGCACCGGGGAGCTGTTTTTT.